This record looks at one T cell receptor beta chain sequence and its context. Here immunoSEQ multiplex PCR was the method, and the copy in TCRdb shows in-frame clones only, minus some. The sample holds some 390,000 clones; 70% to 90% are singletons and the top ten take 1.5% to 2%. This sample was included in a study of Ad26.COV2.S vaccination and SARS-CoV-2 variants. Documented treatment: 15 to 20 received Ad26.COV2.S at low or high dose, single or two shots; about 5 received placebo; per-sample allocation not given. Specimen acquisition occurred on day 63 following the initial vaccine or placebo injection. The length of the CDR3 is 15 residues. The V gene lost 0 bases and the J gene lost 5 bases, with 14 bases spanning the gap. Germline-derived CDR1 and CDR2 are GTSNPN and SVGIG (reference sequence).

The receptor comes from a person aged 18-65 years who received the Ad26.COV2.S COVID-19 vaccine or a placebo. The chain is built from TRBV30 and TRBJ2-1; D is ambiguous. Source: peripheral blood, taken in a trial of Ad26.COV2.S vaccine versus placebo. The CDR3 bases are TGTGCCTGGAGTGTAATAATAGATCTCCACAATGAGCAGTTCTTC. As protein: CAWSVIIDLHNEQFF.